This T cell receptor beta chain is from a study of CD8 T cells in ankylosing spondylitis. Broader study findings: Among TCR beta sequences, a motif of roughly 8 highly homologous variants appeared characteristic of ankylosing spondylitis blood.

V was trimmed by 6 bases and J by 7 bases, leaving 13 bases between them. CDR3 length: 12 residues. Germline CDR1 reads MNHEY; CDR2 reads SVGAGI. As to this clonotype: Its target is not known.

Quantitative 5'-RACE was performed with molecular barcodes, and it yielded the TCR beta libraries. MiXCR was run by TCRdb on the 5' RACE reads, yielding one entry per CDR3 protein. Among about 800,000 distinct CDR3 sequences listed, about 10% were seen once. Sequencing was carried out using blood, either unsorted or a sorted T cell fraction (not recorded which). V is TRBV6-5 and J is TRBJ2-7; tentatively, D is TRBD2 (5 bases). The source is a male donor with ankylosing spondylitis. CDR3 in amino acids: CASSLGVDEQYF. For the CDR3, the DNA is TGTGCCAGCAGCCTCGGGGTAGATGAGCAGTACTTC.